Listed below are T cell receptor beta chains from one sample, sequenced in a study of blood T cell repertoires in COVID-19. TCRdb's table, derived via immunoSEQ multiplex PCR, lists solely in-frame clones and lacks some. The sample lists a few hundred thousand clones, about 86% seen once, with just under 2% in the top ten. The sequenced sample consisted of peripheral blood. These receptors came from a young man with active or convalescent COVID-19. Both conserved end residues are part of each CDR3. A D gene is named only where the DNA matches it firmly. Clone size appears in some rows only: once, few, many, or a class for an expanded clone.

V	D	size	J	length	DNA	CDR3
TRBV6-2/TRBV6-3	TRBD2	.	TRBJ2-2	16	TGTGCCAGCAGACCTCGGGGGGGGTACAACACCGGGGAGCTGTTTTTT	CASRPRGGYNTGELFF
TRBV4-1	TRBD1	.	TRBJ2-7	15	TGCGCCAGCAGCCAAGAACCAGGGGGAGTAGAGGAGCAGTACTTC	CASSQEPGGVEEQYF
TRBV4-1	.	.	TRBJ2-6	18	TGCGCCAGCAGCCAAGATGAATCAGCGAACTCTGGGGCCAACGTCCTGACTTTC	CASSQDESANSGANVLTF
TRBV11-3	.	.	TRBJ2-7	14	TGTGCCAGCAGCTTAGACTCTGGGGGCGGCGAGCAGTACTTC	CASSLDSGGGEQYF
TRBV5-4	.	.	TRBJ1-1	9	TGTGCCAGCAGCACTCCCCCTTTCTTT	CASSTPPFF
TRBV27	.	.	TRBJ2-7	15	TGTGCCAGCAGTTTTCGTACAGGGTCCTACTACGAGCAGTACTTC	CASSFRTGSYYEQYF
TRBV19	TRBD1	.	TRBJ2-7	15	TGTGCCAGTACCCCTGGACAGGGGGTTTCCTACGAGCAGTACTTC	CASTPGQGVSYEQYF
TRBV5-5	.	few	TRBJ1-5	15	TGTGCCAGCAGCCCCAGGACTGAAATTTCTCAGCCCCAGCATTTT	CASSPRTEISQPQHF
TRBV27	.	few	TRBJ2-7	13	TGTGCCAGCGGGGGGATCGTCCCTTACGAGCAGTACTTC	CASGGIVPYEQYF
TRBV5-6	.	.	TRBJ2-5	15	TGTGCCAGCAGCCGTATTCGTTGGGGCCGGGAGACCCAGTACTTC	CASSRIRWGRETQYF
TRBV18	.	.	TRBJ2-3	16	TGTGCCAGCTCACCGGTTTATGGGCCTGATTCAGATACGCAGTATTTT	CASSPVYGPDSDTQYF
TRBV5-4	TRBD2	.	TRBJ2-2	18	TGTGCCAGCAGTTGGGGCGGGGCTAGCGGAGCGAACACCGGGGAGCTGTTTTTT	CASSWGGASGANTGELFF
TRBV4-3	.	.	TRBJ2-3	16	TGCGCCAGCAGCCAAGATCGTGGAGGAGCCACAGATACGCAGTATTTT	CASSQDRGGATDTQYF
TRBV4-2	.	.	TRBJ2-1	15	TGTGCCAGCAGCCTACCCGGGGGTTCCTACAATGAGCAGTTCTTC	CASSLPGGSYNEQFF
TRBV28	TRBD1	once	TRBJ1-5	15	TGTGCCAGCAGGGGCCAGGGACAGGGGGATCAGCCCCAGCATTTT	CASRGQGQGDQPQHF
TRBV14	TRBD1	once	TRBJ1-2	14	TGTGCCAGCAGCCATCCGGACAGGGGAAATGGCTACACCTTC	CASSHPDRGNGYTF
TRBV11-2	.	.	TRBJ1-1	15	TGTGCCAGCAGCTTAGGCCAGGGGATGGTCGCTGAAGCTTTCTTT	CASSLGQGMVAEAFF
TRBV4-3	TRBD1	.	TRBJ2-3	17	TGCGCCAGCAGCCAAGCCCCCGGGACAGGGGGGTTCGATACGCAGTATTTT	CASSQAPGTGGFDTQYF